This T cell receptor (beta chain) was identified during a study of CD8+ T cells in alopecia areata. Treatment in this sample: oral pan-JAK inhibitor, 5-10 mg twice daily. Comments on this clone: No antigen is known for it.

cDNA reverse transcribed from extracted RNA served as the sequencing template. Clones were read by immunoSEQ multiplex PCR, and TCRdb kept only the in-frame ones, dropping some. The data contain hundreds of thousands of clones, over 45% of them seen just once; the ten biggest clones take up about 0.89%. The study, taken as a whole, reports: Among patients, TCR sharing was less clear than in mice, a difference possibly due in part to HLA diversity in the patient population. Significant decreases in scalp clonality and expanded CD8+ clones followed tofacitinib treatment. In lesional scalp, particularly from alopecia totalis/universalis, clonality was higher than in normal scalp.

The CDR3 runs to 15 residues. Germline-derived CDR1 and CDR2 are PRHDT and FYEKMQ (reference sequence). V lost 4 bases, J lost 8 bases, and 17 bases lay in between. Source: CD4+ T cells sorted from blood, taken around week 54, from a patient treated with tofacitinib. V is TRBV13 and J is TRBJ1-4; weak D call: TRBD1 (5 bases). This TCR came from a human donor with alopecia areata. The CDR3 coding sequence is TGTGCCAGCAGCTCCCTCCGGGACCCGGGGGAAAAACTGTTTTTT. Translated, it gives CASSSLRDPGEKLFF.